This entry lists 8 T cell receptor beta chains sequenced from one sample in a study of blood T cell repertoires in COVID-19. Only in-frame clones appear in the TCRdb table, and some are missing; sequencing was by immunoSEQ multiplex PCR. Of 120,000 or so clones listed, about nine tenths are singletons. The sample comprised peripheral blood. All receptors come from a man aged 55 to 70 with COVID-19, enrolled during active disease.

The J gene is TRBJ1-1, the V gene TRBV19; D is undetermined. The germline CDR1 and CDR2 sequences are LNHDA and SQIVND (reference sequence). The CDR3 spans 14 residues. Trimming removed 7 bases from V and 0 bases from J, with 12 bases in between. The CDR3 DNA reads TGTGCCAGTAATAACCAGATCATGAACACTGAAGCTTTCTTT. Its protein is CASNNQIMNTEAFF.

The CDR3 bases are TGTGCCAGCAGTTTATTGGGACAGGTTTACGAGCAGTACTTC. Translating gives CASSLLGQVYEQYF. The rearrangement uses TRBV27 and TRBJ2-7; the match to TRBD1 covers 8 bases. Losses at the gene ends were 1 base for V and 4 bases for J; bases not matched to a gene: 3. The CDR3 consists of 14 residues. CDR1 and CDR2 (germline): MNHEY, SMNVEV (reference sequence).

The chain links TRBV3-1 (or the pseudogene TRBV3-2) to TRBJ2-3, with TRBD2 matching 8 bases. The CDR3 is 14 residues long. Germline V lookup: CDR1 LGHDT, CDR2 YNNKEL (reference sequence). V was pared by 4 bases and J by 4 bases, with 4 bases of the junction left unmatched. In DNA form, the CDR3 reads TGTGCCAGCAGCCCTGGGACTAGTTCAGATACGCAGTATTTT. Its translation is CASSPGTSSDTQYF.

This chain joins TRBV7-9 and TRBJ1-1; D not resolved. Germline-derived CDR1 and CDR2 are SEHNR and FQNEAQ (reference sequence). Trimming took off 7 bases at V and 7 bases at J, with 13 bases between the two ends. The CDR3 length is 12 residues. CDR3 amino acids: CASTSPTGEAFF. The CDR3 region has the DNA TGTGCCAGCACCTCTCCGACGGGTGAAGCTTTCTTT. The variable domain in full, completed from reference TRBV7-9 and TRBJ1-1, reads DTGVSQNPRHKITKRGQNVTFRCDPISEHNRLYWYRQTLGQGPEFLTYFQNEAQLEKSRLLSDRFSAERPKGSFSTLEIQRTEQGDSAMYLCASTSPTGEAFFGQGTRLTVV.

V gene TRBV13 combines with J gene TRBJ1-2, with D possibly matching TRBD1 (5 bases). There are 15 residues in the CDR3. From germline, CDR1 is PRHDT and CDR2 FYEKMQ (reference sequence). Trimming removed 4 bases from V and 0 bases from J, with 12 bases in between. Here the CDR3 DNA reads TGTGCCAGCAGCTACCGGGGGGGATCTAACTATGGCTACACCTTC. It is translated as CASSYRGGSNYGYTF. The variable domain in full, with the rest retrieved from reference TRBV13 and TRBJ1-2, is AAGVIQSPRHLIKEKRETATLKCYPIPRHDTVYWYQQGPGQDPQFLISFYEKMQSDKGSIPDRFSAQQFSDYHSELNMSSLELGDSALYFCASSYRGGSNYGYTFGSGTRLTVV.

This clone was detected only once. V and J are TRBV5-1 and TRBJ2-1; no reliable D call. V dropped 0 bases and J dropped 5 bases, with 9 bases sitting between them. From germline, CDR1 is SGHRS and CDR2 YFSETQ. This CDR3 spans 14 amino acids. CDR3 nucleotide sequence: TGCGCCAGCAGCTTGGTCTATGGTGACAATGAGCAGTTCTTC. Its protein product is CASSLVYGDNEQFF.

The rearrangement uses TRBV28 and TRBJ2-7, with 8 bases aligning to TRBD1. Germline V CDR1 and CDR2: MDHEN, SYDVKM. V was pared by 1 base and J by 5 bases, with 10 bases of the junction left unmatched. This CDR3 contains 16 residues. In DNA form, the CDR3 reads TGTGCCAGCAGTTTATTAGGGGCAGGGGGCTTCGACGAGCAGTACTTC. This codes for CASSLLGAGGFDEQYF.

This chain joins TRBV3-1 (or the pseudogene TRBV3-2) and TRBJ1-5; the D gene is possibly TRBD1 (5 bases). Between the trimmed V and J ends, which lost 3 bases and 4 bases, there was a span of 10 bases. CDR3 size: 14 residues. Germline-derived CDR1 and CDR2 are LGHDT and YNNKEL (reference sequence). CDR3: CASSQGQTNQPQHF. DNA of the CDR3: TGTGCCAGCAGCCAGGGGCAGACTAATCAGCCCCAGCATTTT.